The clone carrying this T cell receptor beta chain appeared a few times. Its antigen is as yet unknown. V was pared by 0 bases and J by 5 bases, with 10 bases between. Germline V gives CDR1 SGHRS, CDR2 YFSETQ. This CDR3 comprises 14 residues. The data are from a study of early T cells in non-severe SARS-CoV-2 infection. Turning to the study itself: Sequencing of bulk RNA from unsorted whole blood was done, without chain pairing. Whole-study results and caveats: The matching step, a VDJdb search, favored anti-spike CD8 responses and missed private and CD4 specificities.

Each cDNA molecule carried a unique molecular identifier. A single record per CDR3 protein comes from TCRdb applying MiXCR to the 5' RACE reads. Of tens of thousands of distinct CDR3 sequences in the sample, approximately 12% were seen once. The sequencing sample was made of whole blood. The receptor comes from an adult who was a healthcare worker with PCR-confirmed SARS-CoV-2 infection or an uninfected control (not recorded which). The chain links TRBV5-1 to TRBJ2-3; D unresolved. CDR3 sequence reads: CASSLVQAEDTQYF. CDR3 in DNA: TGCGCCAGCAGCTTGGTTCAGGCGGAAGATACGCAGTATTTT.